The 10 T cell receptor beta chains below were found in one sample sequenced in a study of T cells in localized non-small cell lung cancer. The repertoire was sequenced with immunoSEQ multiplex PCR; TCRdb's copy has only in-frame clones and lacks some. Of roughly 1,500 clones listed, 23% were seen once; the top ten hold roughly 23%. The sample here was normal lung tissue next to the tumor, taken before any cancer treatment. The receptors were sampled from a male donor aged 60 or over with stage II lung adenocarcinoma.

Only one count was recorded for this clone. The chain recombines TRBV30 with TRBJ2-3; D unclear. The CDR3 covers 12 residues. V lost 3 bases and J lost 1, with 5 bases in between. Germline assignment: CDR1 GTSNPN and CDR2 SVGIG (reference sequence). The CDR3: CAWSPGTDTQYF. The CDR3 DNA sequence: TGTGCCTGGAGCCCAGGCACAGATACGCAGTATTTT. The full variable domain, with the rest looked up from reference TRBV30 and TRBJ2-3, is SQTIHQWPATLVQPVGSPLSLECTVEGTSNPNLYWYRQAAGRGLQLLFYSVGIGQISSEVPQNLSASRPQDRQFILSSKKLLLSDSGFYLCAWSPGTDTQYFGPGTRLTVL.

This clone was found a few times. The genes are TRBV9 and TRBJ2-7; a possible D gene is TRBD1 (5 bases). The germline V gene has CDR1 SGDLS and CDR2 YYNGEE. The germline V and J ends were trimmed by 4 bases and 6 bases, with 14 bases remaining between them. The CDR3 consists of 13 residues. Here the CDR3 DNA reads TGTGCCAGCAGCACCGATCAGGGTGGCGAGCAGTACTTC. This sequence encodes CASSTDQGGEQYF.

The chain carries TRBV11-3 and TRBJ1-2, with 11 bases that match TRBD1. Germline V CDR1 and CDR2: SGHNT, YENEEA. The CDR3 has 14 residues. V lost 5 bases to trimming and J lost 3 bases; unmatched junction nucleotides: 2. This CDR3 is CASSRGQGDYGYTF. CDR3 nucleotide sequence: TGTGCCAGCAGCAGGGGACAGGGGGACTATGGCTACACCTTC.

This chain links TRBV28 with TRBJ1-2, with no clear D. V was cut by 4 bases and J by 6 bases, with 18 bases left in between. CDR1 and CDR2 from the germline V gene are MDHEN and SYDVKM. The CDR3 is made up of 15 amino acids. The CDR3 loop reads CASSSRAELPDGYTF. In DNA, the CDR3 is TGTGCCAGCAGTTCCCGGGCAGAACTTCCCGATGGCTACACCTTC.

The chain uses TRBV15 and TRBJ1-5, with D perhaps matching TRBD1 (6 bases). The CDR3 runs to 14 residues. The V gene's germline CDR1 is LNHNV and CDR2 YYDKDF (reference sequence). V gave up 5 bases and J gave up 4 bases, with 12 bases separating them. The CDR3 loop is CATSEDSSNQPQHF. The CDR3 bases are TGTGCCACCAGCGAGGACAGTTCGAATCAGCCCCAGCATTTT.

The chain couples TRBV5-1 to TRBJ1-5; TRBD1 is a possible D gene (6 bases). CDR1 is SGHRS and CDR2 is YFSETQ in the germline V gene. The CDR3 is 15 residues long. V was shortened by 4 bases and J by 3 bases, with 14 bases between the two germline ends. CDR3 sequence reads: CASSPDSPVNQPQHF. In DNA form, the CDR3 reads TGCGCCAGCAGCCCGGACAGTCCCGTCAATCAGCCCCAGCATTTT.

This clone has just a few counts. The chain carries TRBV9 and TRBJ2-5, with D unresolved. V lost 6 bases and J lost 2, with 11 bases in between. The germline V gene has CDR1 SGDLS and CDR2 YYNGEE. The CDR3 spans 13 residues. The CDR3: CASTKERQETQYF. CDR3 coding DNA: TGTGCCAGCACTAAGGAGCGACAAGAGACCCAGTACTTC. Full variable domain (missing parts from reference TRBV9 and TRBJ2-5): DSGVTQTPKHLITATGQRVTLRCSPRSGDLSVYWYQQSLDQGLQFLIQYYNGEERAKGNILERFSAQQFPDLHSELNLSSLELGDSALYFCASTKERQETQYFGPGTRLLVL.

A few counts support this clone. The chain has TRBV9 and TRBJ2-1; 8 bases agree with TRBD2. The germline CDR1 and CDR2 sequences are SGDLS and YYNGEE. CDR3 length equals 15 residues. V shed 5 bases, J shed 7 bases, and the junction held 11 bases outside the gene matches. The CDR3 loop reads CASSETSGYRNEQFF. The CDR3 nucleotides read TGTGCCAGCAGTGAAACTAGCGGTTATAGGAATGAGCAGTTCTTC. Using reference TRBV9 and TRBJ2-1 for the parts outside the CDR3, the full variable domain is DSGVTQTPKHLITATGQRVTLRCSPRSGDLSVYWYQQSLDQGLQFLIQYYNGEERAKGNILERFSAQQFPDLHSELNLSSLELGDSALYFCASSETSGYRNEQFFGPGTRLTVL.

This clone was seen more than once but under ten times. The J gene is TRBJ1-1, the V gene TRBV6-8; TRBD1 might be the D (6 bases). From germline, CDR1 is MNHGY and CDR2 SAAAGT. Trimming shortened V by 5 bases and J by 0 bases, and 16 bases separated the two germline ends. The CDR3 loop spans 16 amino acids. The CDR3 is CASSNRAQTMNTEAFF. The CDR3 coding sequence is TGTGCCAGCAGTAACAGGGCCCAAACCATGAACACTGAAGCTTTCTTT.

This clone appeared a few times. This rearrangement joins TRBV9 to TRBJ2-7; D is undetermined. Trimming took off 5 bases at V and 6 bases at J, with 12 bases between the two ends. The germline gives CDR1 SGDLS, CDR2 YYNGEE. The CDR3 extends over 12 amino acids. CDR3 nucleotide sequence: TGTGCCAGCAGTGGCGATACTGGCGAGCAGTACTTC. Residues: CASSGDTGEQYF. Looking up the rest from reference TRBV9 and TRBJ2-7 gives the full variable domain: DSGVTQTPKHLITATGQRVTLRCSPRSGDLSVYWYQQSLDQGLQFLIQYYNGEERAKGNILERFSAQQFPDLHSELNLSSLELGDSALYFCASSGDTGEQYFGPGTRLTVT.